This T cell receptor (beta chain) was documented in a study of human T cells and chemical hapten exposure (dated by TCRdb to 2020 to 2023). About the full investigation: For sensitization, 2% DPC in acetone was applied to a 2 cm by 2 cm area of upper inner arm skin. Weekly therapeutic DPC doses were additionally applied to the scalp of patients throughout the roughly 23-week study period. Patch testing was performed on the upper back with Finn chambers containing 0.01% DPC, and the patch tests were scored after 6 days according to International Contact Dermatitis Research Group standards. The patient cohort, mostly female, included alopecia areata with under or over 50% scalp involvement, alopecia totalis and alopecia universalis. Libraries were combined into a pool for sequencing, and differences in TCR yield between samples came mainly from small differences in library volumes within the pool. In alopecia patients, the study followed how the peripheral blood TCR repertoire changed in vivo over primary and secondary sensitization to diphenylcyclopropenone (DPC), a hapten. Blood samples were taken from patients before sensitization (week 0) and at 2, 6 and about 24 weeks after DPC sensitization. About 27 alopecia patients gave blood for TCR sequencing at one to four time points (pre-sensitization, 2, 6 and 24 weeks). Findings and caveats that apply to the study as a whole: All patients had alopecia, a presumed autoimmune disease, so their immune response might differ from that of healthy individuals. The number of PT1 expanded TCRs positively correlated with patch test score, significant at thresholds 8, 16 and 32 but not 4. After repeated subsampling, the strength of the expansion versus patch-test correlation and the threshold at which it became significant changed. Compared with pre-sensitization or healthy control sets, expanded TCRs formed significantly more large CDR3 similarity clusters, which is consistent with antigen-driven responses. DPC sensitization did not change the number of TCRs with a frequency above 1 in 1000, and there was no evidence of changes in global repertoire structure.

What this sample's time point label stands for: pre-sensitization, week 0. The treatment or condition label here, explained by the study, means: therapeutic diphenylcyclopropenone sensitization with weekly scalp DPC. Blood at each patch-test visit was drawn before the patch test was applied. Patients were eligible if aged 18 to 70, diagnosed with alopecia and judged suitable for DPC therapy, and pregnant patients were excluded. Total RNA was isolated from unfractionated whole blood collected in Tempus Blood RNA tubes. Library prep was done by RACE. Sequencing was carried out with a NextSeq 500. Library preparation attached unique molecular identifiers to individual cDNA molecules for quantitative, reproducible TCR counting. From each blood RNA sample, both TCR alpha and TCR beta chains were sequenced. Per the original workflow: Samples had a median of 95,638 TCRs, with a range from about 23,224 to 750,000. V, J and CDR3 annotation of the TCR reads was performed with the Decombinator software suite. For the PS versus PT1 abundance plots, all samples were subsampled to the same number of TCRs (28,000). Expanded TCRs were defined as absent before sensitization and observed at least eight times at the 2-week time point. TCRdb reprocessing: public reads trimmed at Q25 with fastp, clones called with MiXCR, in-frame beta chains kept. Entries are consolidated by CDR3 protein sequence, retaining the most common genes and DNA. TCRdb assigned the V and J calls; the authors' analysis was not used. This sample is represented by 240,000 or so distinct CDR3 sequences; 7.5% to 10% of them were singletons. The top ten constitute over 2% of the sample.

This clonotype came up a few times. The antigen it recognizes is unknown. Base qualities are not provided; no much larger clone lies one nucleotide away. Taken from cysteine to phenylalanine, the CDR3 has 14 residues. Of all the DNA, just the CDR3 is kept, 42 bases in frame from base 1. In the germline V gene, CDR1 corresponds to SGHRS and CDR2 to YFSETQ. V is pared back by 0 bases and J by 3 bases, with 10 bases lying between the germline termini. This TCR came from a woman between 40 and 50 years old with alopecia areata. Some clones in this sample may be carry-over from other donors' samples. The input for sequencing was whole blood, taken in connection with sensitization to the hapten diphenylcyclopropenone (DPC). Rearrangement joined TRBV5-1 to TRBJ2-7, with a tentative D gene TRBD1 over 5 matching bases. The CDR3 is CASSLAGRVYEQYF. DNA sequence: TGCGCCAGCAGCTTGGCCGGCAGGGTCTACGAGCAGTACTTC.